The rows below give T cell receptor beta chains drawn from one sample of a study of sequential checkpoint blockade in melanoma. Sequencing was performed with immunoSEQ multiplex PCR; in TCRdb, only in-frame clones are kept and a portion is missing. The table has 25,000 to 30,000 clones, 60% to 85% seen once. Sequenced material: CD8+ T cells sorted from blood (inferred from file names), taken from a patient given nivolumab and ipilimumab in sequence. These receptors were collected from a human donor with melanoma. The CDR3 runs from the conserved cysteine through the conserved F or W. D genes are given only for firm matches. A clone size is listed for some rows: how often the clone was seen (once, few, many), or a class if it is expanded.

TRBV5-1,TRBJ2-7,once,TRBD1,CASSLATGAFYEQYF,TGCGCCAGCAGCTTGGCTACAGGGGCCTTCTACGAGCAGTACTTC
TRBV4-3,TRBJ2-4,-,-,CASSQERGALLNIQYF,TGCGCCAGCAGCCAAGAAAGAGGAGCCTTACTAAACATTCAGTACTTC
TRBV7-6,TRBJ2-7,-,TRBD2,CASSPGAGPTSYEQYF,TGTGCCAGCAGCCCCGGAGCGGGGCCTACCTCCTACGAGCAGTACTTC
TRBV28,TRBJ1-5,-,-,CASSFDWGNQPQHF,TGTGCCAGCAGTTTTGACTGGGGCAATCAGCCCCAGCATTTT
TRBV10-1,TRBJ1-1,-,TRBD1,CASSEKTGAGTEAFF,TGCGCCAGCAGTGAGAAAACAGGGGCGGGAACTGAAGCTTTCTTT
TRBV29-1,TRBJ2-2,once,TRBD2,CSVAGTTNTGELFF,TGCAGCGTAGCCGGGACTACAAACACCGGGGAGCTGTTTTTT
TRBV19,TRBJ1-5,-,-,CASSISGESQPQHF,TGTGCCAGTAGTATCTCGGGGGAAAGTCAGCCCCAGCATTTT
TRBV27,TRBJ2-1,-,-,CASSPAGPRNEQFF,TGTGCCAGCAGTCCCGCCGGTCCGCGCAATGAGCAGTTCTTC
TRBV7-7,TRBJ1-2,few,TRBD1,CASSQPGQGTDYGYTF,TGCGCCAGCAGCCAACCGGGACAGGGGACGGACTATGGCTACACCTTC
TRBV5-7,TRBJ1-2,few,TRBD1,CASSSPGQGANYGYTF,TGTGCCAGCAGTTCTCCGGGACAGGGGGCGAACTATGGCTACACCTTC
TRBV5-1,TRBJ2-7,-,-,CASSIIPGLNYEQYF,TGCGCCAGCAGCATAATTCCGGGACTCAACTACGAGCAGTACTTC
TRBV5-1,TRBJ2-1,few,TRBD1,CASSWSGQGNGEQFF,TGCGCCAGCAGTTGGTCGGGACAGGGGAACGGGGAGCAGTTCTTC
TRBV4-1,TRBJ2-7,-,TRBD1,CASSQEGQGAFYEQYF,TGCGCCAGCAGCCAAGAGGGACAGGGGGCTTTCTACGAGCAGTACTTC
TRBV19,TRBJ1-4,-,-,CASGDKLNEKLFF,TGTGCCAGTGGGGACAAGCTAAATGAAAAACTGTTTTTT
TRBV2,TRBJ1-5,-,TRBD1,CASEGGQGDQPQHF,TGTGCCAGCGAGGGGGGACAGGGTGACCAGCCCCAGCATTTT
TRBV4-2,TRBJ2-7,-,TRBD1,CASSLGQGAPEQYF,TGTGCCAGCAGCCTGGGACAGGGGGCGCCCGAGCAGTACTTC
TRBV5-8,TRBJ1-4,-,TRBD1,CASSVTGAETNEKLFF,TGTGCCAGCAGCGTTACAGGGGCGGAAACTAATGAAAAACTGTTTTTT
TRBV7-9,TRBJ2-5,-,-,CASSLVSRAETQYF,TGTGCCAGCAGCTTAGTGAGCAGGGCAGAGACCCAGTACTTC
TRBV6-1,TRBJ2-7,once,TRBD2,CASSEGKRGGSGQYF,TGTGCCAGCAGCGAGGGCAAAAGGGGAGGGTCAGGGCAGTACTTC
TRBV27,TRBJ2-2,-,TRBD1,CASSQDRDKLFF,TGTGCCAGCAGCCAGGACAGGGATAAGCTGTTTTTT
TRBV15,TRBJ1-1,-,-,CATSRDRGNTEAFF,TGTGCCACCAGCAGAGACAGGGGGAACACTGAAGCTTTCTTT
TRBV6-6,TRBJ2-7,-,TRBD1,CASSLFRDSSSYEQYF,TGTGCCAGCAGTTTATTCCGGGACAGTAGCTCCTACGAGCAGTACTTC
TRBV5-8,TRBJ2-5,once,TRBD1,CASSLDRGLREQYF,TGTGCCAGCAGCCTGGACAGGGGGCTGCGTGAGCAGTACTTC
TRBV19,TRBJ2-3,-,-,CASSIDIVLDYTDTQYF,TGTGCCAGTAGTATAGATATAGTATTGGACTACACAGATACGCAGTATTTT
TRBV7-8,TRBJ1-2,-,-,CASSLFRSGEGYTF,TGTGCCAGCAGCTTATTTCGCTCGGGGGAAGGCTACACCTTC
TRBV10-3,TRBJ2-3,-,-,CAIRRTDNTDTQYF,TGTGCCATCAGAAGGACGGACAACACAGATACGCAGTATTTT